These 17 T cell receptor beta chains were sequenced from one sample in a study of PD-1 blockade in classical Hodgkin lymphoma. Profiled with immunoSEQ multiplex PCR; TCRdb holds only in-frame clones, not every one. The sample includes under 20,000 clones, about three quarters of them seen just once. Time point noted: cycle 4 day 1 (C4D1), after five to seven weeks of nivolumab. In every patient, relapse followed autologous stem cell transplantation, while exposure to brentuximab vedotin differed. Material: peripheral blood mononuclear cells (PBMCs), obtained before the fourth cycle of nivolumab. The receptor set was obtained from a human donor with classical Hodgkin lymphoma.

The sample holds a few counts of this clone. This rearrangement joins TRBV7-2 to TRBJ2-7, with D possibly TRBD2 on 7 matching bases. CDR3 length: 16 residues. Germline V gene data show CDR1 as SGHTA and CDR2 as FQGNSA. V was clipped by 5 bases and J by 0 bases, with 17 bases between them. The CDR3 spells CASSAGGLQSSYEQYF. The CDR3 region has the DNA TGTGCCAGCAGCGCCGGGGGGCTACAGAGCTCCTACGAGCAGTACTTC.

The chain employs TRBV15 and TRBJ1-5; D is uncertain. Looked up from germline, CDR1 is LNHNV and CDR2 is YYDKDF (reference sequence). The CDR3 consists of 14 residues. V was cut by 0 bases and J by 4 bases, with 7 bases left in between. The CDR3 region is CATSRDKGNQPQHF. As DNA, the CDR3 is TGTGCCACCAGCAGAGATAAGGGAAATCAGCCCCAGCATTTT.

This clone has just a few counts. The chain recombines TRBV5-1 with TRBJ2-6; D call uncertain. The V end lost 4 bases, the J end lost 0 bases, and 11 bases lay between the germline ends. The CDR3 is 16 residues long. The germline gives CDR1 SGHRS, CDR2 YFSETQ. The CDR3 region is CASSRPPGSGANVLTF. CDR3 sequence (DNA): TGCGCCAGCAGCCGACCCCCAGGCTCTGGGGCCAACGTCCTGACTTTC. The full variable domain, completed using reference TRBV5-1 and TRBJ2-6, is KAGVTQTPRYLIKTRGQQVTLSCSPISGHRSVSWYQQTPGQGLQFLFEYFSETQRNKGNFPGRFSGRQFSNSRSEMNVSTLELGDSALYLCASSRPPGSGANVLTFGAGSRLTVL.

Written as DNA, the CDR3 is TGTGCCTGGAGCGAGGACAGGCGTCAGCCCCAGCATTTT. It encodes CAWSEDRRQPQHF. The genes are TRBV30 and TRBJ1-5; 7 positions match TRBD1. The trim removed 3 bases at V and 6 bases at J, leaving 5 bases unmatched. This CDR3 has 13 amino acids. Germline V CDR1 and CDR2: GTSNPN, SVGIG (reference sequence).

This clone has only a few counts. The CDR3 spells CAWTEGQNNEQFF. The CDR3 bases are TGTGCCTGGACGGAGGGACAGAACAATGAGCAGTTCTTC. The V gene is TRBV30, the J gene TRBJ2-1; TRBD1 is a possible D gene (7 bases). The germline V and J ends were trimmed by 4 bases and 5 bases, with 12 bases remaining between them. This CDR3 contains 13 residues. Germline CDR1 is GTSNPN and CDR2 is SVGIG (reference sequence).

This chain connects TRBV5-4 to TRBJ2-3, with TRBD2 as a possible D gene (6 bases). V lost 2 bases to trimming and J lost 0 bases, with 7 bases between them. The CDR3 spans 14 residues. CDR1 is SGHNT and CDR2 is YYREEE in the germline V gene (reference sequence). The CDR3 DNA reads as TGTGCCAGCAGCTTCGCGGGGAGCACAGATACGCAGTATTTT. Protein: CASSFAGSTDTQYF.

The CDR3 DNA is TGCGCCAGCAGCCAGAGGGACAGCTCCCCTAACTATGGCTACACCTTC. This sequence encodes CASSQRDSSPNYGYTF. The chain joins TRBV4-1 to TRBJ1-2, with 7 bases matching TRBD1. Germline V gene sequence: CDR1 MGHRA, CDR2 YSYEKL. The CDR3 sequence is 16 residues long. J gave up 0 bases and V 3 bases, and 7 bases lay outside the gene matches.

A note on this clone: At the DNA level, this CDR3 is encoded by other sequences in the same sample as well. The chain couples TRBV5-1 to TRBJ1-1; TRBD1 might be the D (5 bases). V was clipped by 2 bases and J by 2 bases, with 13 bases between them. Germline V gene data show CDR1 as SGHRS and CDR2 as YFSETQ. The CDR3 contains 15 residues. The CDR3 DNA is TGCGCCAGCAGCTTTTTGGGGGATTCCAACACTGAAGCTTTCTTT. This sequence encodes CASSFLGDSNTEAFF. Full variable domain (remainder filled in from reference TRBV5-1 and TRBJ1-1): KAGVTQTPRYLIKTRGQQVTLSCSPISGHRSVSWYQQTPGQGLQFLFEYFSETQRNKGNFPGRFSGRQFSNSRSEMNVSTLELGDSALYLCASSFLGDSNTEAFFGQGTRLTVV.

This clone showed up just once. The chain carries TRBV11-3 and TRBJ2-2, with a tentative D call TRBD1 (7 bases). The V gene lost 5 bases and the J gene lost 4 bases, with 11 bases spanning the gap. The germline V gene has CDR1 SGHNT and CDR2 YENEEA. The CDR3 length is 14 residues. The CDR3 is CASSRQGGTGELFF. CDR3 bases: TGTGCCAGCAGCCGGCAGGGGGGCACCGGGGAGCTGTTTTTT.

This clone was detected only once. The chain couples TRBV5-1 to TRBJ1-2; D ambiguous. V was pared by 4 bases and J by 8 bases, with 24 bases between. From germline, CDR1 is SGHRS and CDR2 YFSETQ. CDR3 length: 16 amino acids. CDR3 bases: TGCGCCAGCAGCCCGCGACCGGGGTTGGGGTCCGAGGGCTACACCTTC. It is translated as CASSPRPGLGSEGYTF.

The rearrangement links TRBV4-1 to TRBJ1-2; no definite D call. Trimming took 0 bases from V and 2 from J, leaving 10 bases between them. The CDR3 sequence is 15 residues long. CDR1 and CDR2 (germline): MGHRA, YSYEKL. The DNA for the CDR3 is TGCGCCAGCAGCCAAGAGTCCCTTACAAACTATGGCTACACCTTC. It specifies CASSQESLTNYGYTF.

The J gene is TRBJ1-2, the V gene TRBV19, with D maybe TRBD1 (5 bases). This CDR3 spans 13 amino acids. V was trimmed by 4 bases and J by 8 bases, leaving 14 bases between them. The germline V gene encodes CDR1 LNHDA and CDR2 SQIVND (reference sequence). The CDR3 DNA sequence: TGTGCCAGTAGTAGGGGTCGGGGGGACGGCTACACCTTC. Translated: CASSRGRGDGYTF. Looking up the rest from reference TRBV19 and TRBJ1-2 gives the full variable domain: DGGITQSPKYLFRKEGQNVTLSCEQNLNHDAMYWYRQDPGQGLRLIYYSQIVNDFQKGDIAEGYSVSREKKESFPLTVTSAQKNPTAFYLCASSRGRGDGYTFGSGTRLTVV.

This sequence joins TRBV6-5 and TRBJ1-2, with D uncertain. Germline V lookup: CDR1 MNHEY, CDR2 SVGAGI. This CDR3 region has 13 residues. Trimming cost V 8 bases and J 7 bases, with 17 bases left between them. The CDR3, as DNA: TGTGCCAGCCAGAACAACAAGCGCAGTGGCTACACCTTC. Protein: CASQNNKRSGYTF.

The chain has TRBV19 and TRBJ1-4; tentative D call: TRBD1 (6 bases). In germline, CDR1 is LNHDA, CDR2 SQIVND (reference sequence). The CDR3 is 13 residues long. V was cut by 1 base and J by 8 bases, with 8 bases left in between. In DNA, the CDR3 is TGTGCCAGTAGTATAGGGGGGCGAGAAAAACTGTTTTTT. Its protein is CASSIGGREKLFF.

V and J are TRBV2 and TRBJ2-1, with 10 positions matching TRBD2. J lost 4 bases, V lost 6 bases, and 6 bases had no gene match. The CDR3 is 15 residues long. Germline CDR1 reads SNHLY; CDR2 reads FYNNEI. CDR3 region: CASSDLAGVYNEQFF. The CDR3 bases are TGTGCCAGCAGCGACCTAGCGGGAGTGTACAATGAGCAGTTCTTC.

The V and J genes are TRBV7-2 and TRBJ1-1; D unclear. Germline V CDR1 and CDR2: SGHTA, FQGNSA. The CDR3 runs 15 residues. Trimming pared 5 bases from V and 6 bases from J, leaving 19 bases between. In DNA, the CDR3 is TGTGCCAGCAGCGTTCCTACTTGGGGTGACGCTGAAGCTTTCTTT. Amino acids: CASSVPTWGDAEAFF.

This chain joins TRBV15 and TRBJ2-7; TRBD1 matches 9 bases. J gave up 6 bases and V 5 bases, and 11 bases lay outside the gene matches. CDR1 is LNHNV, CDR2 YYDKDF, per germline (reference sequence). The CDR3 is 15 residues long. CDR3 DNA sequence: TGTGCCACCAGCCCCCCGGGACAGGGTACTCGCGAGCAGTACTTC. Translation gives CATSPPGQGTREQYF.